This T cell receptor (beta chain) was captured in a study of ipilimumab plus nivolumab after autologous stem cell transplantation. Study-wide background: Median doses per patient: 4 or 5 ipilimumab, about eight nivolumab.

Assay: immunoSEQ multiplex PCR; the TCRdb copy retains only in-frame clones and omits some. Of 43,000 or so clones in the sample, approximately 90% were seen once. Ipilimumab, 1 mg/kg, started 14 to 28 days after autologous transplant. The source is a male donor with multiple myeloma. Sequences were derived from PBMCs, sampled in a trial of ipilimumab plus nivolumab as post-transplant consolidation.

The DNA of the CDR3 is TGTGCCTGGAGTCCCGGGACAGGGGAGAATCAGCCCCAGCATTTT. Amino acids: CAWSPGTGENQPQHF. This chain connects TRBV30 to TRBJ1-5; 10 bases align to TRBD1. Germline lookup yields CDR1 GTSNPN and CDR2 SVGIG (reference sequence). The length of the CDR3 is 15 residues. J was trimmed by 4 bases and V by 2 bases; bases with no gene match: 5.